This TCR beta chain was sequenced in a study of shared clonotypes between healthy human individuals (dated by TCRdb to between 2020 and 2021). Looking at the study overall: The cohort included three men and a couple of women between 18 and 49 years of age. Blood TCR repertoires of roughly five healthy adults were deeply sequenced to estimate repertoire size and the extent of clonotype sharing between individuals. Libraries were prepared and TCR repertoires were sequenced by different laboratories using diverse techniques, in order to increase sequencing depth and limit assay-specific biases. For each donor, three plates each were used for CD4 naive and CD4 memory, two plates were used for CD8 naive, and one plate was used for CD8 memory. Per donor, leukapheresis produced somewhere between about 0.9 and 9 billion PBMCs.

Donors were healthy HIV-negative adults with no recently reported acute infections or vaccinations. Every donor was a Caucasian adult living in Nashville, Tennessee, USA. CD4+ T cells were enriched by magnetic negative selection; naive cells were then positively selected on CD45RA, and the negative fraction formed the memory subset. Blood was collected by leukapheresis, and PBMCs were isolated by Ficoll-Histopaque density gradient centrifugation and then cryopreserved in liquid nitrogen vapor phase. Purity and quantity of every magnetically sorted T cell population were checked by analytical flow cytometry. Each sorted fraction had its genomic DNA isolated and then quantified by UV absorbance on a Nanodrop 2000c. TCR CDR3 regions were amplified from genomic DNA by multiplex PCR using the deep immunoSEQ assay. For each cell subset, the extracted genomic DNA was distributed evenly across all wells of several immunoSEQ 96-well plates, and each plate served as one replicate. For sorted subsets, each replicate PCR was loaded with around 200 ng genomic DNA, equivalent to 30,000 or so T cell genomes. The purified libraries were quantified using a Qubit 3.0 fluorometer, sized with a Bioanalyzer 2100, and then quantified again using the KAPA Library Quantification kit. Every immunoSEQ 96-well plate was sequenced on a dedicated single-read 150-cycle Illumina NextSeq 550 flow cell. In the original analysis: The immunoSEQ output contained only junctional sequences without quality scores, so filtering could not match that applied to full-length reads. To assign V/J genes and CDR3, sequences were annotated against IMGT germline references using PyIR, a Python wrapper for IgBLAST v1.9. Any read was removed if the V/J assignment was weak (E-value above 1e-6), the CDR3 was missing, or the read contained stop codons, out-of-frame junctions, or ambiguous translated residues. V3J clonotypes were defined as sequences sharing the same inferred V gene, J gene, and CDR3 amino acid sequence. The percentage overlap between two repertoires was calculated by dividing the number of shared unique clonotypes by the size of the smaller repertoire. RTK rarefaction, the Chao1 estimator, and Recon v2.1 estimates of unobserved clonotypes were used to assess repertoire richness. Generation probabilities were computed with OLGA for all TCRbeta clonotypes obtained by the gDNA method from several donors. Entries here come from immuneACCESS through TCRdb and include only in-frame sequences with V and J called. Some clones fail to appear in such tables; in the studies checked, an unresolved V gene covers under half of the shortfall, and the cause of the remainder is unknown. V, J and clone size are those of that table, while D and trimming were read from the DNA. In all, the sample holds about 980,000 clones, and less than 85% of those were seen once. Of the sample, about 1.5% is held by the ten largest clones.

The germline V gene gives CDR1 as MDHEN and CDR2 as SYDVKM. At the junction V is shortened by 5 bases and J by 4 bases, with 19 bases in between. The CDR3 starts with the cysteine, ends with the phenylalanine, and has 16 residues. CDR3 DNA only is kept here, 48 bases in frame from base 1. Turning to this clone: No cognate antigen has been identified for it. No base-level quality is on record; no much larger clone is a single base apart.

General conclusions and limits of the study: Rarefaction of sorted-subset datasets indicated incomplete sequencing despite the large sequencing depth. Naive subsets generally had larger estimated clonotype richness than memory subsets did. Pairwise subsampling indicated that sequencing depth was expected to affect the degree of clonotype sharing among donors. Only blood was sampled, and tissue TCR repertoires likely differ from those in blood. Across several donors, roughly 5% of naive CD4, roughly 3.4% of naive CD8, roughly 2.2% of memory CD4, and roughly 0.41% of memory CD8 clonotypes were shared. The small number of donors limited the genetic and exposure-history diversity represented. Compared with non-shared clonotypes, clonotypes shared by all four sorted-subset donors had higher generation probabilities.

The sample comprised memory CD4+ T cells sorted from blood. The cell subset or site label of this sample denotes: CD45RA-negative fraction. This clonotype was obtained from a young man in good health. The V and J genes are TRBV28 and TRBJ2-3; the D gene assignment is ambiguous. In nucleotides, the sequence is TGTGCCAGCAGTCTACCCTACCAGGCCGGTGCAGATACGCAGTATTTT. Translated, it reads CASSLPYQAGADTQYF.